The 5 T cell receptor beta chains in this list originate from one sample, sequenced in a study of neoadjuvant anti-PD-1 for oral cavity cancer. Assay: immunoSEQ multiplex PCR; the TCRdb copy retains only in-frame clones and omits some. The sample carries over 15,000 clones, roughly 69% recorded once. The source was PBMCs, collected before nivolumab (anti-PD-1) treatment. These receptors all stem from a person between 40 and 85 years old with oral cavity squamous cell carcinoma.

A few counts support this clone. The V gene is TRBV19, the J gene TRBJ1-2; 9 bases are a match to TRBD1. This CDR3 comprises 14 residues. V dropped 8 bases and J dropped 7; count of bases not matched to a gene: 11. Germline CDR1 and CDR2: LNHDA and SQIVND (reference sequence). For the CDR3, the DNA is TGTGCCAGTGGCAGGGACAGGGAAAGTAGTGGCTACACCTTC. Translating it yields CASGRDRESSGYTF.

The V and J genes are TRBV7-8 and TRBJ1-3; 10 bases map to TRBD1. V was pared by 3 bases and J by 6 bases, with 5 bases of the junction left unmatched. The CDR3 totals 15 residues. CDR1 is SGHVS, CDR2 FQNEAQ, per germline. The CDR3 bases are TGTGCCAGCAGCTTCGTGACAGGGGGCGAAAACACCATATATTTT. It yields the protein CASSFVTGGENTIYF.

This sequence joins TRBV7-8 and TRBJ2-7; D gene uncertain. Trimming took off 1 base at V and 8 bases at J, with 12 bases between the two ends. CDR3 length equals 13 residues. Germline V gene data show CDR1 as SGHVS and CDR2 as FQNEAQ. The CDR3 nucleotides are TGTGCCAGCAGCTTAGAACTTATAGAAAAGCAGTACTTC. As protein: CASSLELIEKQYF.

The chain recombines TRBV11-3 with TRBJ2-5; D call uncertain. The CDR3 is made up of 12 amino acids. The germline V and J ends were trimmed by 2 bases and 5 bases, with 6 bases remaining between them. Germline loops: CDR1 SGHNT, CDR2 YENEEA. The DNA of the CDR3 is TGTGCCAGCAGCTTAAATGATGAGACCCAGTACTTC. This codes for CASSLNDETQYF.

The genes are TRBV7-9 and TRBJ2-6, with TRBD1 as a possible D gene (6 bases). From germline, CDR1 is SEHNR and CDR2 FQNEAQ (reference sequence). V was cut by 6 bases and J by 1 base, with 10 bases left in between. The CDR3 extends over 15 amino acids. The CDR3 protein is CASRATGSGANVLTF. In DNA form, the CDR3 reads TGTGCCAGCAGAGCCACAGGGTCTGGGGCCAACGTCCTGACTTTC.